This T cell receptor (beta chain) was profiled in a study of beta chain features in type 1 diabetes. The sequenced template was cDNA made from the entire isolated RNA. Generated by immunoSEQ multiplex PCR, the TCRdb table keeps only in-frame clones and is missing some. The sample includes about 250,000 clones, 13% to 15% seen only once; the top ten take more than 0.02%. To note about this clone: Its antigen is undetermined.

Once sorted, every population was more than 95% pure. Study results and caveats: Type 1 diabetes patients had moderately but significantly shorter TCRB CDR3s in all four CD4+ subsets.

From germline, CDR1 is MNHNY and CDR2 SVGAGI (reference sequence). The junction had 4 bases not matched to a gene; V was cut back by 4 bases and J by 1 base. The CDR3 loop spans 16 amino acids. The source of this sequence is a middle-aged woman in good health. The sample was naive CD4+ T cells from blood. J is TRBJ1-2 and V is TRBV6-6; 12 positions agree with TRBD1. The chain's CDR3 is CASSSGQGALNYGYTF. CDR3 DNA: TGTGCCAGCAGTTCGGGACAGGGGGCGCTTAACTATGGCTACACCTTC.